This T cell receptor beta chain is from a study of blood T cell repertoires in COVID-19. Whole-study context: The United States, Italy and Spain provided the acute and convalescent COVID-19 samples. Nucleic acid was either cDNA or gDNA, and it came from T cells, B-cell-depleted T cells, or PBMCs.

Germline V gene data show CDR1 as MGHRA and CDR2 as YSYEKL. Deletions cut 4 bases from V and 5 bases from J, with 26 bases between. CDR3 size: 18 residues. As handled by the study authors: Amplification with reference gene primers provided the estimates of nucleated cell counts. Here immunoSEQ multiplex PCR was the method, and the copy in TCRdb shows in-frame clones only, minus some. The V and J calls and clone size come from that table; D and trimming were worked out from the DNA. The table shows 120,000 or so clones, with over 75% occurring only once. The chain has TRBV4-1 and TRBJ2-5; D may be TRBD1 (5 bases). The TCR was taken from an elderly woman with acute or convalescent COVID-19. Sequenced input: peripheral blood. CDR3 residues: CASSPGLGQGENRETQYF. The CDR3, as DNA: TGCGCCAGCAGCCCCGGTTTGGGTCAGGGTGAGAATAGGGAGACCCAGTACTTC.